The clone carrying this T cell receptor (beta chain) was picked up a small number of times. Its cognate antigen is unknown. The CDR3 goes on 3 residues after the read ends, and that part is filled in from the germline J gene. TCRdb keeps only in-frame clones here, not all; method: immunoSEQ multiplex PCR. This sample carries 25,000 or so clones, none of them present only once. Both groups were predominantly of Caucasian heritage. Donors gave roughly 5 to 8 ml heparinized peripheral whole blood. The sample belongs to a study of T cell clonality in common variable immunodeficiency. Findings of the study overall: What drives increased CVID clonality needs T cell subpopulation sequencing. Common variable immunodeficiency TCR beta sequences reportedly had fewer deletions and N-nucleotide insertions.

V trimming: 3 bases; J trimming: 9 bases; junction bases outside the gene matches: 7. The CDR3 contains 14 residues. CDR1 is KGHSH, CDR2 LQKENI, per germline. The source is a human donor with common variable immunodeficiency. The sample comprised peripheral blood mononuclear cells. This rearrangement joins TRBV18 to TRBJ2-1; TRBD1 aligns across 8 bases. Incomplete CDR3 DNA: TGTGCCAGCTCACCGGACAGGGAATTCGGTGAG. Translated: CASSPDREFGE. The whole CDR3 protein reads CASSPDREFGEQFF.